The clone carrying this TCR beta chain was observed many times. V gave up 4 bases and J gave up 4 bases; unmatched junction bases: 7. The CDR3 totals 15 residues. Germline-derived CDR1 and CDR2 are MNHNS and SASEGT. This sample was included in a study of CD4 and CD8 cells across lung adenocarcinoma regions. TCRdb re-derived calls from the PCR reads in MiXCR, one entry per CDR3 protein. The sample has some 14,000 distinct CDR3 sequences; 35% to 55% are singletons. Samples came from patients with localized non-small cell lung adenocarcinoma. Sequenced sample: CD4+ T cells from the center of a lung tumor. This clonotype originated in a male donor with lung adenocarcinoma. The CD4 and CD8 labels of this study may be unreliable. This sequence joins TRBV6-1 and TRBJ1-2; 9 positions match TRBD1. The CDR3 region has the DNA TGTGCCAGCAGTGCGGGACAGGGTTTATCCTATGGCTACACCTTC. It is translated as CASSAGQGLSYGYTF.